This T cell receptor beta chain was identified in a study of blood T cell repertoires in COVID-19 (dated by TCRdb to between 2020 and 2021). Some background on the complete study: Samples from collaborators originated in the United States, Italy and Spain and spanned both the acute and convalescent phases of COVID-19. The material from the prospective study consisted of cDNA or gDNA derived from T cells, B-cell-depleted T cells, or PBMCs. Deeply sampled blood TCRbeta repertoires from subjects exposed to, actively infected with, or recovered from COVID-19 were included in the dataset. The repertoires were made available in a free public database intended to serve as a resource for research on the immune response to SARS-CoV-2. The samples were drawn from two sources: the first 160 participants of the ongoing ImmuneRACE study, and 950 to 1,500 subjects contributed by 6 global collaborators. Sample metadata almost always included a de-identified subject ID, COVID-19 status, age in years and sex. HLA class I and class II types, where available, came from metadata supplied by the sample provider rather than from assay-based typing.

Of note for this clone: Its cognate antigen has yet to be identified. No base qualities exist here, and no much larger clone lies one base off it.

A second Seattle source provided samples from volunteer blood donors who had recovered from COVID-19. Collaborating institutions collected whole blood in K2EDTA tubes following their own protocols. Collaborator samples were shipped for TCRbeta analysis as frozen whole blood, isolated PBMCs, or DNA extracted from either sample type. Here is what the overall study found, with its caveats: Clinical and demographic metadata were provided uncurated, with the amount varying by source and participant.

Ends trimmed: V by 8 bases, J by 4 bases; bases unmatched to a gene: 10. CDR1 and CDR2 (MNHEY, SMNVEV) derive from the germline V gene (reference sequence). The CDR3 goes from the cysteine to the phenylalanine over 14 residues. The DNA shown is the 42-base CDR3, in frame from base 1. The immunoSEQ Assay, a bias-controlled multiplex PCR, was used to amplify TCRbeta CDR3 regions from genomic DNA. Under the source paper's analysis protocol: The number of nucleated cells in each sample was estimated by amplification of reference gene primers within the assay. Sequence reads were collapsed and filtered to measure the absolute abundance of every unique TCRbeta CDR3 rearrangement. For each sample, productive Simpson clonality was calculated by taking the square root of Simpson's diversity index across productive rearrangements. The immuneACCESS repertoire file appears here via TCRdb, limited to in-frame rearrangements. These files lack a portion of the clones; in checked studies, under half of the deficit traces to unresolved V genes, and the cause of the others is not known. V and J calls and clone size are those listed in that table; D and trimming were worked out from the DNA. This sample has 230,000 or so clones in its table, and around 84% of those were observed once. The top ten clones comprise around 2.5% of the sample.

The source of this sequence is a middle-aged man who had recovered from COVID-19. Recombination linked TRBV27 to TRBJ2-7, and TRBD2 matches 8 of the central bases. Sample: peripheral blood. This receptor carries the CDR3 CASSTTREGYEQYF. The nucleotide sequence reads TGTGCCAGCTCTACAACCCGGGAGGGGTACGAGCAGTACTTC.